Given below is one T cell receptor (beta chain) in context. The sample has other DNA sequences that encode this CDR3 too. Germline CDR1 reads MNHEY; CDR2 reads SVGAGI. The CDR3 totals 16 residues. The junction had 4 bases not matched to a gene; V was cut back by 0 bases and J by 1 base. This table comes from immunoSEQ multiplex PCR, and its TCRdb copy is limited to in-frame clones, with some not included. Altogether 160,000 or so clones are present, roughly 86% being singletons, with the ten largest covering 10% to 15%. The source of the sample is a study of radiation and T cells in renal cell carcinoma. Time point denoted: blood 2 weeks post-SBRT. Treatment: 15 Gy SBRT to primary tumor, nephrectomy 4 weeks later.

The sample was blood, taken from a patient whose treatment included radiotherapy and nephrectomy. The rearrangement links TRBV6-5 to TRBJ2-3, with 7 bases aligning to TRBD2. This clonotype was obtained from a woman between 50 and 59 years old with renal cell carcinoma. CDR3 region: CASSYSGGAGTDTQYF. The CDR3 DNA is TGTGCCAGCAGTTACTCGGGAGGGGCCGGCACAGATACGCAGTATTTT.